The 12 T cell receptor beta chains below were found in one sample sequenced in a study of blood T cell repertoires in COVID-19. Measured with immunoSEQ multiplex PCR; TCRdb has only the in-frame clones, and not every one. The profile shows about 140,000 clones, around 83% of them singletons. The specimen was peripheral blood. The source of these receptors is a woman of 80 years or more with acute or convalescent COVID-19.

The sample holds a few counts of this clone. The chain couples TRBV28 to TRBJ1-2; tentatively, D is TRBD1 (6 bases). Trimming stripped 6 bases from V and 5 bases from J, with 25 bases between. Germline assignment: CDR1 MDHEN and CDR2 SYDVKM. CDR3 length: 17 residues. This CDR3 is CASSPRTDQPKIYGYTF. CDR3 nucleotide sequence: TGTGCCAGCAGCCCTAGGACAGATCAGCCCAAAATTTATGGCTACACCTTC.

V and J are TRBV19 and TRBJ2-1; 12 positions match TRBD2. CDR3 length equals 16 residues. Per the germline V gene, CDR1 is LNHDA and CDR2 is SQIVND (reference sequence). V shed 2 bases and J 5 bases; nucleotides not matched to a gene: 4. The CDR3 region is CASSILAGGPHNEQFF. The CDR3 DNA reads TGTGCCAGTAGTATACTAGCGGGAGGGCCGCACAATGAGCAGTTCTTC.

The chain is built from TRBV15 and TRBJ2-7; 9 bases fit TRBD2. The CDR3 covers 15 residues. CDR1 LNHNV and CDR2 YYDKDF come from the germline V gene (reference sequence). The trim removed 1 base at V and 7 bases at J, leaving 8 bases unmatched. The CDR3 spells CATSRVLAGSGEQYF. The DNA for the CDR3 is TGTGCCACCAGCAGAGTTCTAGCGGGATCGGGAGAGCAGTACTTC.

The J gene is TRBJ1-5, the V gene TRBV5-1; D may be TRBD1 (6 bases). The V end lost 4 bases, the J end lost 2 bases, and 16 bases lay between the germline ends. This CDR3 contains 16 residues. Germline V gene data show CDR1 as SGHRS and CDR2 as YFSETQ. CDR3 sequence: CASSPIGGLGNQPQHF. CDR3 in DNA: TGCGCCAGCAGCCCCATAGGGGGATTGGGCAATCAGCCCCAGCATTTT.

CDR3 coding DNA: TGTGCCAGCAGTGCCCCCGCCAGCAGGGGGAACACTGAAGCTTTCTTT. The encoded protein is CASSAPASRGNTEAFF. V gene TRBV6-1 combines with J gene TRBJ1-1; tentatively, D is TRBD1 (6 bases). V was pared by 4 bases and J by 1 base, with 16 bases between. The V gene's germline CDR1 is MNHNS and CDR2 SASEGT. The CDR3 length is 16 residues.

The chain links TRBV20-1 to TRBJ1-1; D gene ambiguous. CDR3 size: 13 residues. The V and J ends lost 3 bases and 0 bases respectively, with 8 bases between them. Germline lookup yields CDR1 DFQATT and CDR2 SNEGSKA (reference sequence). The CDR3 DNA is TGCAGTGCTAGTAAGAGGTTGAACACTGAAGCTTTCTTT. The encoded protein is CSASKRLNTEAFF.

The gene calls are TRBV3-1 (or the pseudogene TRBV3-2) and TRBJ2-7; possibly TRBD2 for D (6 bases). Per the germline V gene, CDR1 is LGHDT and CDR2 is YNNKEL (reference sequence). The CDR3 runs to 15 residues. V was pared by 4 bases and J by 4 bases, with 17 bases between. The CDR3 DNA sequence: TGTGCCAGCAGCCCCCGGGGCAGGAGGGGTTACGAGCAGTACTTC. It translates to CASSPRGRRGYEQYF.

The rearrangement uses TRBV7-2 and TRBJ1-1; possible D gene TRBD1, 6 bases. Germline-derived CDR1 and CDR2 are SGHTA and FQGNSA. Trimming took off 2 bases at V and 5 bases at J, with 12 bases between the two ends. The CDR3 consists of 14 residues. The DNA of the CDR3 is TGTGCCAGCAGCTTAACCGACAGGAAGACTGAAGCTTTCTTT. Residues: CASSLTDRKTEAFF.

This clone was seen more than once but under ten times. The V gene is TRBV3-1 (or the pseudogene TRBV3-2), the J gene TRBJ2-5, with 7 bases matching TRBD2. CDR3 size: 13 residues. V lost 3 bases to trimming and J lost 3 bases; unmatched junction nucleotides: 1. The germline V gene has CDR1 LGHDT and CDR2 YNNKEL (reference sequence). The CDR3 region has the DNA TGTGCCAGCAGCCAGGCGGGGGAAGAGACCCAGTACTTC. Translated: CASSQAGEETQYF.

The chain links TRBV11-2 to TRBJ2-4; possibly TRBD2 for D (5 bases). V gave up 5 bases and J gave up 0 bases, with 14 bases separating them. This CDR3 comprises 16 residues. The germline V gene encodes CDR1 SGHAT and CDR2 FQNNGV. CDR3 loop: CASSLNPAGAKNIQYF. The CDR3 DNA reads as TGTGCCAGCAGCCTTAACCCCGCGGGAGCCAAAAACATTCAGTACTTC.

The V and J genes are TRBV7-7 and TRBJ2-5; D might be TRBD2 (6 bases). This CDR3 contains 19 residues. Trimming removed 0 bases at V and 1 base at J, with 21 bases between. Germline-derived CDR1 and CDR2 are SSHAT and FNYEAQ (reference sequence). CDR3 DNA: TGTGCCAGCAGCTTAGCGCGACGGCCGGACTACCTCCTCCAAGAGACCCAGTACTTC. Translating gives CASSLARRPDYLLQETQYF.

The genes are TRBV2 and TRBJ1-2; D is unresolved. CDR1 and CDR2 (germline): SNHLY, FYNNEI. The V and J ends lost 2 bases and 8 bases respectively, with 15 bases between them. The CDR3 is 14 residues long. The CDR3 loop is CASSELRRDRGYTF. In DNA, the CDR3 is TGTGCCAGCAGTGAACTTCGCCGAGATCGGGGCTACACCTTC.